The subject of this entry is one T cell receptor (beta chain). Antigen: not known. This sample was taken from a study of Tregs in tolerant kidney transplant recipients. Study at large: Recipient cells were told from donor cells by antibody staining. Study-level points and caveats: Biological reproducibility was not directly addressed in this study. The small number of patients limits these findings pending further validation. Activated donor B cell expansion appeared to reveal the most relevant donor-specific TCRbeta repertoire.

Sequenced by immunoSEQ multiplex PCR; TCRdb stores in-frame clones only, minus some. This table holds 15,000 to 20,000 clones, 55% to 75% found once. CDR1 SNHLY and CDR2 FYNNEI come from the germline V gene. Trimming shortened V by 6 bases and J by 1 base, and 15 bases separated the two germline ends. The CDR3 is 15 amino acids. This TCR was recovered from a human donor in good health. The gene calls are TRBV2 and TRBJ2-5, with D possibly TRBD2 on 5 matching bases. Material: Tregs from blood cultured with allogeneic cells. Written as DNA, the CDR3 is TGTGCCAGCAGCGTTACCGGGATCCCCCAAGAGACCCAGTACTTC. Protein sequence: CASSVTGIPQETQYF.